This entry concerns a single T cell receptor beta chain. These data are taken from a study of cytomegalovirus exposure and HLA in healthy donors. This PCR relied on a set of 60 Vbeta primers and 13 Jbeta primers. Sequenced by immunoSEQ multiplex PCR; TCRdb stores in-frame clones only, minus some. The sample records more than 85,000 clones, 63% being singletons. The sequence came from a woman younger than 45 in good health and CMV-seronegative. Sequenced input: PBMCs.

The CDR3 nucleotides are TGTGCCAGCAGTCCCCAAGACAGGGCAAACTATGGCTACACCTTC. Translating it yields CASSPQDRANYGYTF. The rearrangement joins TRBV28 to TRBJ1-2; TRBD1 matches at 7 bases. This CDR3 region has 15 residues. V trimming: 5 bases; J trimming: 2 bases; junction bases outside the gene matches: 8. Germline CDR1 MDHEN, CDR2 SYDVKM.